This T cell receptor (beta chain) was captured by sequencing in a study of CD8+ T cells in alopecia areata. Notes on the study in general: In scalp and blood during tofacitinib, many expanded lesional clones persisted.

TCR sequencing used cDNA made by reverse transcription of extracted RNA. Sequencing used immunoSEQ multiplex PCR; TCRdb keeps in-frame clones, though not all of them. There are roughly 200,000 clones in the sample; about 48% occur only once, and roughly a tenth lies in the top ten. A word on this clone: Its target is not known.

Treatment of the sample: oral pan-JAK inhibitor, 5-10 mg twice daily. Collection of lesional scalp punch biopsies and peripheral blood was performed in alopecia areata patients. The clonotype comes from a human donor with alopecia areata. The source was CD8+ T cells sorted from blood, collected at week 24, from a patient treated with tofacitinib.

The CDR3: CASSDPRSGTARETQYF. The CDR3 DNA is TGTGCCAGCAGTGATCCGCGATCCGGGACAGCGAGAGAGACCCAGTACTTC. The chain has TRBV2 and TRBJ2-5, with 7 bases lining up with TRBD1. The germline CDR1 and CDR2 sequences are SNHLY and FYNNEI. The junction had 14 bases not matched to a gene; V was cut back by 3 bases and J by 4 bases. The CDR3 spans 17 residues.